These 5 T cell receptor beta chains share one sample of origin, sequenced in a study of T cell changes during pregnancy in multiple sclerosis. TCRdb's table, derived via immunoSEQ multiplex PCR, lists solely in-frame clones and lacks some. Here the sample spans some 59,000 clones, about nine tenths being singletons. The sequencing used peripheral blood, collected in the second trimester of pregnancy. The receptors here all came from a female donor with multiple sclerosis, enrolled in a pregnancy study.

This chain uses TRBV5-1 with TRBJ2-5; D might be TRBD1 (5 bases). Trimming pared 9 bases from V and 5 bases from J, leaving 17 bases between. The CDR3 contains 13 residues. Germline CDR1 reads SGHRS; CDR2 reads YFSETQ. DNA for the CDR3: TGCGCCACCTCACCCAGGGCCGGGGAGACCCAGTACTTC. Its protein product is CATSPRAGETQYF.

The chain combines TRBV29-1 with TRBJ2-5, with unresolved D. V was clipped by 5 bases and J by 2 bases, with 9 bases between them. Germline V gene lookup returns CDR1 SQVTM and CDR2 ANQGSEA. The CDR3 runs to 12 residues. For the CDR3, the DNA is TGCAGCGTTAGTAGTATACAAGAGACCCAGTACTTC. Translating gives CSVSSIQETQYF.

The chain employs TRBV10-3 and TRBJ2-7; D gene unclear. Germline values: CDR1 ENHRY, CDR2 SYGVKD. Trimming removed 4 bases from V and 3 bases from J, with 7 bases in between. This CDR3 is 12 amino acids long. The CDR3 protein is CAISVNIYEQYF. The CDR3 bases are TGTGCCATCAGTGTGAACATCTACGAGCAGTACTTC.

This clone was seen a few times. CDR3 DNA sequence: TGCGCCAGCAGCTTGGAGCCAGGGGGCTATCGTAATGAAAAACTGTTTTTT. Its translation: CASSLEPGGYRNEKLFF. The rearrangement joins TRBV5-1 to TRBJ1-4; 8 positions agree with TRBD1. This CDR3 region has 17 residues. The V and J ends lost 0 bases and 4 bases, in that order; junction bases with no gene match: 8. Looked up from germline, CDR1 is SGHRS and CDR2 is YFSETQ.

The CDR3: CASIVTDTGGYTF. The CDR3 DNA sequence: TGTGCCAGCATCGTGACAGACACGGGTGGCTACACCTTC. The V and J genes are TRBV7-2 and TRBJ1-2, with a possible D match to TRBD1 (5 bases). The V and J ends lost 7 bases and 7 bases respectively, with 16 bases between them. This CDR3 has 13 amino acids. CDR1 SGHTA and CDR2 FQGNSA come from the germline V gene. The full variable domain, completed using reference TRBV7-2 and TRBJ1-2, is GAGVSQSPSNKVTEKGKDVELRCDPISGHTALYWYRQSLGQGLEFLIYFQGNSAPDKSGLPSDRFSAERTGGSVSTLTIQRTQQEDSAVYLCASIVTDTGGYTFGSGTRLTVV.